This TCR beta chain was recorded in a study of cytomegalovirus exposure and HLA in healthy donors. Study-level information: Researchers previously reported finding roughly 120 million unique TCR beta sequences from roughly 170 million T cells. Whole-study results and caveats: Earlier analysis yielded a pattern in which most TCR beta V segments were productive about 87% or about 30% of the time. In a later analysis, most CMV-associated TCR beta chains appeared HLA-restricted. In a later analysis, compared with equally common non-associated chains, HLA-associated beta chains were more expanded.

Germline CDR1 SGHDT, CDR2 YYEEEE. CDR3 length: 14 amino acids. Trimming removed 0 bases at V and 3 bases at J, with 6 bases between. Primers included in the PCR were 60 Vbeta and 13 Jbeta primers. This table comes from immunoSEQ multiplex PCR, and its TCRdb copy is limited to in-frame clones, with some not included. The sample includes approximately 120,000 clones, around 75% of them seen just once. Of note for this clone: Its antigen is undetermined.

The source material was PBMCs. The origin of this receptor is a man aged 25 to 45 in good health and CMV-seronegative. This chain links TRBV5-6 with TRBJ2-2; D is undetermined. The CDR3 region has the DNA TGTGCCAGCAGCTTGGGAGAATACACCGGGGAGCTGTTTTTT. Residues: CASSLGEYTGELFF.